These T cell receptor beta chains were read from a single sample in a study of blood T cell repertoires in COVID-19. Sequenced by immunoSEQ multiplex PCR; TCRdb stores in-frame clones only, minus some. The sample lists about 230,000 clones, 85% to 90% occurring once. The material sequenced was peripheral blood. Receptors were obtained from a man aged 50 to 59 with COVID-19, enrolled during active disease. The CDR3 runs from the conserved cysteine through the conserved F or W. Each record gives: V gene, D gene, CDR3 protein. A D gene is named only where the DNA matches it firmly.

TRBV7-9 TRBD1 CASSFDRGLEQYF
TRBV14 TRBD1 CASSQRQGTGSYEQYF
TRBV3-1/TRBV3-2 TRBD1 CASSQSGTGTNQPQHF
TRBV6-5 TRBD2 CASSPGTSGYEQYF
TRBV27 TRBD2 CASRSAGSGRVEQYF
TRBV29-1 TRBD1 CSVVTGLDTGELFF
TRBV3-1/TRBV3-2 TRBD1 CASSLRGQGARTGELFF
TRBV19 TRBD1 CASSIGTGAGQPQHF
TRBV7-9 . CASSFSLGGSYEQYF
TRBV2 TRBD1 CASSERQGLPGNTIYF
TRBV20-1 TRBD1 CSASRTGSNQPQHF
TRBV7-9 TRBD1 CASSLATGEMDGYTF
TRBV7-9 . CASKEGSSYEQYF
TRBV7-6 TRBD1 CASSPKGQSFGTDTQYF
TRBV3-1/TRBV3-2 TRBD1 CASKTGGSYEQYF
TRBV2 . CASMGGDYGYTF
TRBV3-1/TRBV3-2 TRBD2 CASSEYANTPVAGPGTSFDTQYF
TRBV6-5 TRBD2 CASSFSGGRTDTQYF
TRBV24-1 . CATSDLLYNEQFF
TRBV25-1 TRBD1 CASSARDRGLGEAFF
TRBV15 TRBD1 CATSRLGGGEQFF
TRBV5-1 . CASSLAGSSEQFF
TRBV6-6 TRBD1 CASRAGTVEKLFF
TRBV6-5 . CASSYLGDSPLHF
TRBV5-5 TRBD1 CASSKDREEQPQHF
TRBV21-1 . CASSKAGGSGYTF
TRBV5-1 TRBD2 CASSKGTSGGTGELFF
TRBV7-3 . CASSQGSYNEQFF
TRBV30 . CAWSGLVSDYEQYF
TRBV6-5 TRBD1 CATRQGTGNYGYTF
TRBV12-3/TRBV12-4 . CASSSYTDTQYF
TRBV11-2 . CASSLVAGQYYEQYF
TRBV27 . CASSRDRTNNQPQHF
TRBV5-1 TRBD2 CASTGLAASTDTQYF
TRBV6-5 TRBD1 CASRLGQGPYGYTF
TRBV12-2 . CASRLGGGHGLAAYNEQFF
TRBV10-1 TRBD1 CASSETQGATAFF
TRBV14 TRBD2 CASSQNGGATQYF
TRBV6-6 . CASSHSGVAPFF
TRBV5-1 . CASSLQFGQETQYF
TRBV27 TRBD1 CASSYRTGNYGYTF
TRBV11-2 . CASSLGQGYYEQYF
TRBV7-3 . CASSSSGGSGELFF
TRBV24-1 TRBD2 CATGGGSGELFF
TRBV7-9 . CASSYGPALEGTEAFF
TRBV27 . CASSLTGQSYEQYF
TRBV30 TRBD2 CAWRIRGGRSDNEQFF
TRBV18 . CASSSYREYEQYF
TRBV18 . CASSPMGDQPQHF
TRBV5-5 TRBD2 CASSLVGGGVYEQYF
TRBV6-5 . CASSQGLDYGYTF
TRBV24-1 . CATSEERSYNEQFF
TRBV3-1/TRBV3-2 . CASSPDRNYGYTF
TRBV5-4 TRBD1 CASSSGQVNEAFF